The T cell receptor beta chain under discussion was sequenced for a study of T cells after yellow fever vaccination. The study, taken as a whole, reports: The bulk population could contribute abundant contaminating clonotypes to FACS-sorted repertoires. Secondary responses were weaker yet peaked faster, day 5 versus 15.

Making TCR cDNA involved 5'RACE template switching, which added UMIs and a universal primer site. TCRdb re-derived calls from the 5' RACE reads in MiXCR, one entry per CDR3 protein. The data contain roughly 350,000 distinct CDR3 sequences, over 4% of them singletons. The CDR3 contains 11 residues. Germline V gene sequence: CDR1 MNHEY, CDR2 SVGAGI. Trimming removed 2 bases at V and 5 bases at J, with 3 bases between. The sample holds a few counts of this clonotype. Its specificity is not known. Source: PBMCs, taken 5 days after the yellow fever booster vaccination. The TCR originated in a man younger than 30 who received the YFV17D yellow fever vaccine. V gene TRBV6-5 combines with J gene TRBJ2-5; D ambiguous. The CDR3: CASSYIETQYF. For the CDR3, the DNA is TGTGCCAGCAGTTACATTGAGACCCAGTACTTC.